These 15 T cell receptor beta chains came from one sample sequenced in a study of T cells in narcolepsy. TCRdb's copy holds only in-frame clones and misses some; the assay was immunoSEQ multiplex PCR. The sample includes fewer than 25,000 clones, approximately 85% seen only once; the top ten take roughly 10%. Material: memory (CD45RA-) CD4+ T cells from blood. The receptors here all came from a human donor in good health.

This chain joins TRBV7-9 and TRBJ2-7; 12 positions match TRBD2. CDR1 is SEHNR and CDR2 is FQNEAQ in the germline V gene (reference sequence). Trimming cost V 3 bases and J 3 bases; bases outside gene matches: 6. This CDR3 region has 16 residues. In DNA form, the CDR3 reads TGTGCCAGCAGCTTCGGGACTAGCGGGTCCTACTACGAGCAGTACTTC. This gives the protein CASSFGTSGSYYEQYF.

In nucleotides, the CDR3 is TGTGCCAGCAGCCAACTAGCGGGACAAATTGTAGATACGCAGTATTTT. Translating it yields CASSQLAGQIVDTQYF. V usage is TRBV14 and J usage is TRBJ2-3, with 9 nucleotides matching TRBD2. Trimming took 2 bases from V and 5 from J; bases not matched to a gene: 8. CDR1 and CDR2 from the germline V gene are SGHDN and FVKESK. The CDR3 is 16 residues long.

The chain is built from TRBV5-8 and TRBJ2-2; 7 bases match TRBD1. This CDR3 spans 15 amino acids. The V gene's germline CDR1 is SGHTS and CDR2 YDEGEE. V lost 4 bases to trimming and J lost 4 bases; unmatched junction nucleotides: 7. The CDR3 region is CASSPRTGSTGELFF. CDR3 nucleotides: TGTGCCAGCAGCCCGAGGACAGGAAGCACCGGGGAGCTGTTTTTT.

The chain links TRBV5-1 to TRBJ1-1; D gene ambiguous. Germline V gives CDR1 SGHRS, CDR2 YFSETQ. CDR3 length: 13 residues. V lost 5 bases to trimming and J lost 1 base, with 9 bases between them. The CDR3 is CASRAERNTEAFF. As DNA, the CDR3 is TGCGCCAGCAGAGCGGAACGGAACACTGAAGCTTTCTTT.

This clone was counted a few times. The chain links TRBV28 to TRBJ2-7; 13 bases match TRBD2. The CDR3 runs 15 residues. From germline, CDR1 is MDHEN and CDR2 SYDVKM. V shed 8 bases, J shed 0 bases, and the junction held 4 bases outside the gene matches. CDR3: CASARTSGSSYEQYF. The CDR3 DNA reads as TGTGCCAGCGCCCGGACTAGCGGGAGCTCCTACGAGCAGTACTTC.

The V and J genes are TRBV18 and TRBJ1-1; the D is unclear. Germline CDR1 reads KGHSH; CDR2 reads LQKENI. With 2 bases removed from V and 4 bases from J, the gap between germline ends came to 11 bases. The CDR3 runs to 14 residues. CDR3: CASSPTTVGTEAFF. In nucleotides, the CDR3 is TGTGCCAGCTCACCAACTACCGTGGGCACTGAAGCTTTCTTT.

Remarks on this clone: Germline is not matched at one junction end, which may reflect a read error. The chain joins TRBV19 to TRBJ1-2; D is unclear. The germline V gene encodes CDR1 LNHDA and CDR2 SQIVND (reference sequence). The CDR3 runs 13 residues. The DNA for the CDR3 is TGTGCCAGTAGTATCGCCCGTGAGAGACCTATTGGCTTC. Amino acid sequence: CASSIARERPIGF.

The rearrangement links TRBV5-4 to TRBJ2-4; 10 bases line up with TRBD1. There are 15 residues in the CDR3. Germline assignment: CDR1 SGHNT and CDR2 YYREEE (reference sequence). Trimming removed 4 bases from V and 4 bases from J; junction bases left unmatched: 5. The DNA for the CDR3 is TGTGCCAGCAGCCAAGCGGGACAGGGGAAAAACATTCAGTACTTC. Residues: CASSQAGQGKNIQYF.

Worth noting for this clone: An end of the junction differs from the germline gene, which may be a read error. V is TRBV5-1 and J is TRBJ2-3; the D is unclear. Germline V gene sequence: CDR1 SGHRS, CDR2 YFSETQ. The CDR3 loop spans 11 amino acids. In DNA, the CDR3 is TGCGCCAGCAGCCCAGACCGGGCCCTTCATTTT. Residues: CASSPDRALHF.

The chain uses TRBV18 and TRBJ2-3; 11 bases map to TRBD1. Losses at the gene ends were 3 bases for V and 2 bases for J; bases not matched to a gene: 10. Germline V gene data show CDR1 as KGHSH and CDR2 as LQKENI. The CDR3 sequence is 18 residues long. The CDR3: CASSPSPGQGEHTDTQYF. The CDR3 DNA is TGTGCCAGCTCACCCTCTCCGGGACAGGGGGAACACACAGATACGCAGTATTTT. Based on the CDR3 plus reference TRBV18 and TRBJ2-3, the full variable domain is NAGVMQNPRHLVRRRGQEARLRCSPMKGHSHVYWYRQLPEEGLKFMVYLQKENIIDESGMPKERFSAEFPKEGPSILRIQQVVRGDSAAYFCASSPSPGQGEHTDTQYFGPGTRLTVL.

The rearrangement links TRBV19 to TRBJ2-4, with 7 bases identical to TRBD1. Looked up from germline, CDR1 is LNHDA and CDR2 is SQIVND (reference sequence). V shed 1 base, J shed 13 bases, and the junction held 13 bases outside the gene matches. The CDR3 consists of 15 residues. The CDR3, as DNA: TGTGCCAGTAGTATAGGGATGGACAGGTGGGGCGAACAGTACTTC. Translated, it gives CASSIGMDRWGEQYF. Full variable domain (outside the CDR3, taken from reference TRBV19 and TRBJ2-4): DGGITQSPKYLFRKEGQNVTLSCEQNLNHDAMYWYRQDPGQGLRLIYYSQIVNDFQKGDIAEGYSVSREKKESFPLTVTSAQKNPTAFYLCASSIGMDRWGEQYFGAGTRLSVL.

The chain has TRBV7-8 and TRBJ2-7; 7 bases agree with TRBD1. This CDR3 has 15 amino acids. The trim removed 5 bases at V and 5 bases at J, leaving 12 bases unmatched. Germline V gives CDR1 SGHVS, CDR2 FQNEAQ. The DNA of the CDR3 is TGTGCCAGCAGCCCTGGAAGGGGGCCTCGGGACGAGCAGTACTTC. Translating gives CASSPGRGPRDEQYF.

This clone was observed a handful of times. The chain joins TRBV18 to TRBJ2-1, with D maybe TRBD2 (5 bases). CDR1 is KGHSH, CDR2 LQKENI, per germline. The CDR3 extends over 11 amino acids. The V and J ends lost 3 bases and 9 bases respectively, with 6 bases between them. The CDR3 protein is CASSPGSEQFF. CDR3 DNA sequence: TGTGCCAGCTCACCGGGGAGTGAGCAGTTCTTC.

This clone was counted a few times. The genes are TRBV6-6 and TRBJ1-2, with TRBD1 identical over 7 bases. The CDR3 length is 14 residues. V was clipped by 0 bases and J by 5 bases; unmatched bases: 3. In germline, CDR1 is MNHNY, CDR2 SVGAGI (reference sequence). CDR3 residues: CASSYSGTEYGYTF. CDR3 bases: TGTGCCAGCAGTTACTCCGGGACAGAATATGGCTACACCTTC.

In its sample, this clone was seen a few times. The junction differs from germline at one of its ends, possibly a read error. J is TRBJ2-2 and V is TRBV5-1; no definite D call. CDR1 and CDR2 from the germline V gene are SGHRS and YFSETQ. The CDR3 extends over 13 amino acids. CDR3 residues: CASSLASEGELFF. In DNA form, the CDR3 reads TGCGCCAGCAGTTTGGCTTCCGAGGGGGAGCTGTTTTTT.